These T cell receptor beta chains were read from a single sample in a study of shared clonotypes between healthy human individuals. TCRdb's copy holds only in-frame clones and misses some; the assay was immunoSEQ multiplex PCR. The sample consists of 1.4 million or so clones, about 98.5% of them appearing once. The sequenced sample was naive CD4+ T cells sorted from blood. Receptors were obtained from a man aged 25-45 years in good health. Each CDR3 is given with its conserved first and last residue. The order of the fields is J gene, D gene, clone size, V gene, CDR3 protein, CDR3 DNA. D genes are given only for firm matches. A clone size is listed for some rows: how often the clone was seen (once, few, many), or a class if it is expanded.

TRBJ2-7 | NA | NA | TRBV6-1 | CASAVHGSRGDEQYF | TGTGCCAGCGCCGTACACGGGAGTAGGGGAGACGAGCAGTACTTC
TRBJ2-3 | NA | NA | TRBV19 | CASMNTDTQYF | TGTGCCAGTATGAACACAGATACGCAGTATTTT
TRBJ2-1 | NA | NA | TRBV7-2 | CASSLTRTYNEQFF | TGTGCCAGCAGCTTAACGCGTACCTACAATGAGCAGTTCTTC
TRBJ2-1 | TRBD2 | NA | TRBV5-4 | CASSLEWTSGQFF | TGTGCCAGCAGCTTGGAATGGACTAGCGGGCAGTTCTTC
TRBJ2-7 | NA | NA | TRBV20-1 | CSAGFGDVQYF | TGCAGTGCTGGGTTCGGGGACGTCCAGTACTTC
TRBJ1-5 | NA | NA | TRBV7-3 | CARGGRQPQHF | TGTGCCAGGGGGGGGCGGCAGCCCCAGCATTTT
TRBJ2-7 | NA | NA | TRBV11-3 | CASSLGSGTLQYF | TGTGCCAGCAGCTTAGGTAGTGGTACACTTCAGTACTTC
TRBJ1-5 | NA | NA | TRBV11-2 | CASSLDRGYQPQHF | TGTGCCAGCAGCTTAGACAGGGGTTATCAGCCCCAGCATTTT
TRBJ2-3 | NA | NA | TRBV10-1 | CASSIGTTGGRDTQYF | TGCGCCAGCAGTATCGGGACCACGGGGGGCAGAGATACGCAGTATTTT
TRBJ2-5 | TRBD2 | NA | TRBV5-1 | CASSRGTLAGVLGETQYF | TGCGCCAGCAGCAGAGGCACACTAGCGGGAGTGCTGGGGGAGACCCAGTACTTC
TRBJ2-7 | NA | NA | TRBV7-2 | CASSTPNSYEQYF | TGTGCCAGCAGCACCCCCAACTCCTACGAGCAGTACTTC
TRBJ1-2 | NA | NA | TRBV6-5 | CASSPRGGAGGYTF | TGTGCCAGCAGTCCTCGGGGGGGAGCGGGAGGCTACACCTTC
TRBJ1-5 | NA | NA | TRBV5-4 | CASSRQVTSNQPQHF | TGTGCCAGCAGCCGCCAGGTAACGTCGAATCAGCCCCAGCATTTT
TRBJ2-1 | TRBD2 | NA | TRBV7-2 | CASSLVLAGGFNEQFF | TGTGCCAGCAGCTTAGTTCTAGCGGGAGGTTTCAATGAGCAGTTCTTC
TRBJ1-2 | NA | once | TRBV5-1 | CASSLDSTDGYTF | TGCGCCAGCAGCTTGGACTCCACGGATGGCTACACCTTC
TRBJ2-1 | TRBD1 | NA | TRBV28 | CASSLRQGAIGGLYNEQFF | TGTGCCAGCAGTCTTCGACAGGGGGCTATCGGCGGGCTTTACAATGAGCAGTTCTTC
TRBJ2-6 | NA | NA | TRBV28 | CATQISGANVLTF | TGTGCAACCCAGATCTCTGGGGCCAACGTCCTGACTTTC
TRBJ1-1 | NA | NA | TRBV5-5 | CASSLTGTGNTEAFF | TGTGCCAGCAGCTTGACCGGGACGGGGAACACTGAAGCTTTCTTT
TRBJ2-5 | NA | NA | TRBV7-6 | CASSFRGETQYF | TGTGCCAGCAGCTTTAGGGGGGAGACCCAGTACTTC
TRBJ2-7 | TRBD2 | NA | TRBV5-1 | CASSPSGLALDYEQYF | TGCGCCAGCAGCCCATCGGGACTAGCGCTTGACTACGAGCAGTACTTC
TRBJ2-1 | NA | NA | TRBV9 | CASSVSGRINEQFF | TGTGCCAGCAGCGTCTCGGGACGGATCAATGAGCAGTTCTTC
TRBJ2-1 | TRBD2 | NA | TRBV5-1 | CASSSGTSGRPNEQFF | TGCGCCAGCAGCTCGGGGACTAGCGGGAGACCCAATGAGCAGTTCTTC
TRBJ2-1 | NA | once | TRBV9 | CASSVVGLYNEQFF | TGTGCCAGCAGCGTAGTAGGACTGTACAATGAGCAGTTCTTC
TRBJ2-3 | NA | NA | TRBV27 | CASSFGAGDTQYF | TGTGCCAGCAGTTTTGGGGCTGGTGATACGCAGTATTTT
TRBJ1-5 | NA | NA | TRBV19 | CASSIGGSYSNQPQHF | TGTGCCAGTAGTATAGGGGGATCCTATAGCAATCAGCCCCAGCATTTT
TRBJ1-2 | TRBD1 | NA | TRBV6-5 | CASSYDREGINYGYTF | TGTGCCAGCAGTTATGACAGGGAGGGAATAAACTATGGCTACACCTTC
TRBJ2-7 | TRBD2 | NA | TRBV2 | CASSEGGLAGGHEQYF | TGTGCCAGCAGTGAAGGGGGACTAGCGGGAGGCCACGAGCAGTACTTC
TRBJ2-1 | NA | NA | TRBV25-1 | CASSGYPNNEQFF | TGTGCCAGCAGTGGATACCCAAACAATGAGCAGTTCTTC
TRBJ1-5 | TRBD1 | NA | TRBV6-5 | CASSYSMTGDQPQHF | TGTGCCAGCAGTTACTCTATGACAGGGGATCAGCCCCAGCATTTT
TRBJ2-7 | TRBD1 | NA | TRBV11-2 | CASSDRGATYEQYF | TGTGCCAGCAGCGACAGGGGCGCCACCTACGAGCAGTACTTC
TRBJ1-5 | TRBD1 | NA | TRBV9 | CASSVELRGREGQPQHF | TGTGCCAGCAGCGTAGAGCTCAGGGGGCGCGAAGGTCAGCCCCAGCATTTT
TRBJ2-2 | NA | NA | TRBV2 | CASQEENTGELFF | TGTGCCAGCCAAGAAGAGAACACCGGGGAGCTGTTTTTT
TRBJ2-7 | NA | NA | TRBV6-1 | CASRFRSSYEQYF | TGTGCCAGCAGGTTTAGGAGCTCCTACGAGCAGTACTTC
TRBJ2-2 | NA | NA | TRBV10-2 | CASNGKGLINTGELFF | TGCGCCAGCAACGGAAAGGGACTTATAAACACCGGGGAGCTGTTTTTT
TRBJ2-6 | NA | NA | TRBV27 | CASSLGQGGMAGANVLTF | TGTGCCAGCAGTTTAGGGCAGGGAGGTATGGCTGGGGCCAACGTCCTGACTTTC
TRBJ1-1 | NA | NA | TRBV19 | CASSQRAPVEAFF | TGTGCCAGTAGTCAACGGGCGCCGGTTGAGGCTTTCTTT
TRBJ2-7 | NA | NA | TRBV6-1 | CASSATPGEQYF | TGTGCCAGCAGTGCTACCCCCGGCGAGCAGTACTTC
TRBJ2-3 | NA | NA | TRBV18 | CASSPSDFTDTQYF | TGTGCCAGCTCACCTTCGGACTTCACAGATACGCAGTATTTT
TRBJ2-7 | NA | NA | TRBV10-3 | CAIRITGPYEQYF | TGTGCCATCAGAATTACAGGCCCCTACGAGCAGTACTTC
TRBJ1-2 | TRBD1 | NA | TRBV4-3 | CASSQDYPDRVLRGDGYTF | TGCGCCAGCAGCCAAGACTACCCGGACAGGGTCCTAAGGGGCGATGGCTACACCTTC
TRBJ2-7 | NA | few | TRBV5-1 | CASSLVGYEQYF | TGCGCCAGCAGCTTGGTGGGCTACGAGCAGTACTTC
TRBJ1-5 | NA | NA | TRBV28 | CASSLQAALTPQHF | TGTGCCAGCAGTTTACAGGCGGCGTTAACGCCCCAGCATTTT
TRBJ2-1 | NA | NA | TRBV6-1 | CASSEVTRSGISSYNEQFF | TGTGCCAGCAGTGAAGTCACTCGGTCGGGGATTAGCTCCTACAATGAGCAGTTCTTC